Listed here are 26 T cell receptor beta chains from one sample, sequenced in a study of cytomegalovirus exposure and HLA in healthy donors. The study ran its PCR with 60 Vbeta and 13 Jbeta primers. Libraries were prepared by immunoSEQ multiplex PCR; TCRdb keeps only in-frame clonotypes and omits some of them. The sample includes 110,000 to 150,000 clones, roughly 77% of them seen just once. Sequenced sample: PBMCs. The source is a man aged 35 to 55 in good health and CMV-seronegative.

The V call is TRBV25-1, the J call TRBJ2-5, with unresolved D. The DNA end lines up better with TRBJ2-7; the J call may be wrong. Germline V lookup: CDR1 MGHDK, CDR2 SYGVNS. The CDR3 covers 11 residues. The CDR3 bases are TGTGCCAGCAGTGTGTCCTACGAGCAGTACTTC. Translation: CASSVSYEQYF.

The rearrangement links TRBV7-2 to TRBJ2-1; tentatively, D is TRBD1 (5 bases). The CDR3 spans 14 residues. Trimming removed 8 bases from V and 0 bases from J, with 11 bases in between. Germline V gives CDR1 SGHTA, CDR2 FQGNSA. CDR3 in amino acids: CASDPGSSYNEQFF. Written as DNA, the CDR3 is TGTGCCAGCGATCCAGGGTCCTCCTACAATGAGCAGTTCTTC.

This chain joins TRBV5-1 and TRBJ1-1; weak D call: TRBD1 (5 bases). The germline V gene encodes CDR1 SGHRS and CDR2 YFSETQ. V lost 1 base and J lost 0, with 7 bases in between. This CDR3 is built from 14 residues. The CDR3 DNA reads TGCGCCAGCAGCTTGCAGGGCGTGAACACTGAAGCTTTCTTT. Protein: CASSLQGVNTEAFF.

This chain links TRBV18 with TRBJ1-1, with D hard to call. The CDR3 covers 15 residues. V lost 4 bases and J 1 base, leaving 13 bases between the germline ends. Germline loops: CDR1 KGHSH, CDR2 LQKENI. For the CDR3, the DNA is TGTGCCAGCTCACTTGGGCTTCCCGCGAACACTGAAGCTTTCTTT. Encoded protein: CASSLGLPANTEAFF. The full variable domain, completed using reference TRBV18 and TRBJ1-1, is NAGVMQNPRHLVRRRGQEARLRCSPMKGHSHVYWYRQLPEEGLKFMVYLQKENIIDESGMPKERFSAEFPKEGPSILRIQQVVRGDSAAYFCASSLGLPANTEAFFGQGTRLTVV.

The gene calls are TRBV5-1 and TRBJ1-3, with 10 bases that match TRBD1. CDR3 length: 14 residues. Per germline, CDR1 SGHRS and CDR2 YFSETQ. V dropped 4 bases and J dropped 7; count of bases not matched to a gene: 5. The CDR3 DNA follows: TGCGCCAGCAGCCCGAGACAGGGGGCCAACACCATATATTTT. Residues: CASSPRQGANTIYF.

The chain carries TRBV18 and TRBJ2-2; TRBD1 matches 7 bases. Trimming took 1 base from V and 2 from J; bases not matched to a gene: 4. This CDR3 has 16 residues. From germline, CDR1 is KGHSH and CDR2 LQKENI. The CDR3 region is CASSPQGASNTGELFF. The DNA of the CDR3 is TGTGCCAGCTCACCACAGGGGGCTTCCAACACCGGGGAGCTGTTTTTT.

The chain is built from TRBV7-2 and TRBJ2-7, with D hard to call. Trimming removed 5 bases at V and 3 bases at J, with 5 bases between. The germline V gene encodes CDR1 SGHTA and CDR2 FQGNSA. The CDR3 length is 11 residues. The CDR3: CASSPLYEQYF. The CDR3 region has the DNA TGTGCCAGCAGCCCCCTCTACGAGCAGTACTTC.

The gene calls are TRBV5-4 and TRBJ1-1, with D perhaps matching TRBD1 (6 bases). The germline CDR1 and CDR2 sequences are SGHNT and YYREEE (reference sequence). V shed 4 bases and J shed 0 bases, with 13 bases lying between them. The CDR3 runs 15 residues. CDR3 in amino acids: CASSPWTAMNTEAFF. In DNA form, the CDR3 reads TGTGCCAGCAGCCCCTGGACAGCGATGAACACTGAAGCTTTCTTT.

The rearrangement joins TRBV6-1 to TRBJ1-3; D not resolved. This CDR3 is 13 amino acids long. V was pared by 7 bases and J by 0 bases, with 7 bases between. In germline, CDR1 is MNHNS, CDR2 SASEGT. This CDR3 reads CASNDLSGNTIYF. The CDR3 DNA reads as TGTGCCAGCAATGATCTCTCTGGAAACACCATATATTTT.

The J gene is TRBJ1-5, the V gene TRBV6-5, with D possibly matching TRBD1 (5 bases). The CDR3 spans 13 residues. Trimming cost V 2 bases and J 9 bases, with 11 bases left between them. Looked up from germline, CDR1 is MNHEY and CDR2 is SVGAGI. CDR3 residues: CASSYAGTGPQHF. CDR3 nucleotides: TGTGCCAGCAGTTACGCGGGGACGGGGCCCCAGCATTTT.

The V and J genes are TRBV18 and TRBJ1-6, with 7 bases that match TRBD1. The V gene's germline CDR1 is KGHSH and CDR2 LQKENI. The junction had 14 bases not matched to a gene; V was cut back by 8 bases and J by 10 bases. This CDR3 is built from 15 residues. CDR3 in amino acids: CASAQEQGIRSPLHF. The CDR3 nucleotides read TGTGCCAGCGCCCAGGAACAGGGGATACGATCACCCCTCCACTTT.

The chain joins TRBV2 to TRBJ1-2, with 7 bases matching TRBD1. In germline, CDR1 is SNHLY, CDR2 FYNNEI. The ends lost 7 bases at V and 6 bases at J; junction bases unmatched: 8. This CDR3 comprises 13 residues. CDR3 sequence: CASKGGQINGYTF. CDR3 coding DNA: TGTGCCAGCAAGGGGGGACAGATAAATGGCTACACCTTC. Full variable domain (rest looked up from reference TRBV2 and TRBJ1-2): EPEVTQTPSHQVTQMGQEVILRCVPISNHLYFYWYRQILGQKVEFLVSFYNNEISEKSEIFDDQFSVERPDGSNFTLKIRSTKLEDSAMYFCASKGGQINGYTFGSGTRLTVV.

The rearrangement joins TRBV18 to TRBJ1-4; the D gene is possibly TRBD1 (6 bases). Germline values: CDR1 KGHSH, CDR2 LQKENI. The CDR3 sequence is 16 residues long. V dropped 0 bases and J dropped 7 bases, with 15 bases sitting between them. CDR3 region: CASSPPSIGGGEKLFF. The CDR3 DNA reads TGTGCCAGCTCACCACCGTCGATAGGGGGGGGTGAAAAACTGTTTTTT.

The chain carries TRBV28 and TRBJ1-2; TRBD1 aligns across 11 bases. The CDR3 extends over 21 amino acids. The germline CDR1 and CDR2 sequences are MDHEN and SYDVKM. Germline trimming cut 2 bases from V and 3 bases from J; bases unmatched to any gene: 20. As DNA, the CDR3 is TGTGCCAGCAGTTTACGCCCCGTCCGGTGGACAGGGGGCGCCGACGACTATGGCTACACCTTC. Protein sequence: CASSLRPVRWTGGADDYGYTF.

This clone was recorded a few times. CDR3 sequence reads: CASSYSREGWGYTF. CDR3 nucleotides: TGTGCCAGCAGTTACTCGAGAGAGGGTTGGGGCTACACCTTC. This chain connects TRBV6-6 to TRBJ1-2; the D is unclear. Germline CDR1 reads MNHNY; CDR2 reads SVGAGI (reference sequence). Trimming took 0 bases from V and 8 from J, leaving 13 bases between them. The CDR3 spans 14 residues.

In the case of this clone: The junction differs from germline at one of its ends, possibly a read error. The rearrangement joins TRBV28 to TRBJ2-4, with 10 bases matching TRBD1. This CDR3 has 14 residues. Germline V gives CDR1 MDHEN, CDR2 SYDVKM. The CDR3 DNA reads TGTGCCAGCAGTTTAAGGGGCTCCGGGACAGGGGACCACTTC. Its protein product is CASSLRGSGTGDHF.

This chain joins TRBV7-6 and TRBJ2-1; perhaps TRBD2 as D (7 bases). CDR1 SGHVS and CDR2 FNYEAQ come from the germline V gene. This CDR3 contains 17 residues. Trimming left V 0 bases short and J 12 bases short, with 24 bases between. The CDR3 DNA follows: TGTGCCAGCAGCTTAGCCAGCGGGACACCACCAGGCCGCTGGCAGTTCTTC. It yields the protein CASSLASGTPPGRWQFF.

This clone was seen more than once but under ten times. The rearrangement uses TRBV6-8 and TRBJ2-7, with 9 bases fitting TRBD1. With 7 bases clipped from V and 7 bases from J, the junction kept 23 bases outside the gene matches. The CDR3 has 18 residues. From germline, CDR1 is MNHGY and CDR2 SAAAGT. The CDR3 loop is CASTHVCVDRGEGGEQYF. CDR3 DNA: TGTGCCAGCACCCACGTGTGCGTGGACAGGGGTGAAGGAGGGGAGCAGTACTTC.

The chain links TRBV5-1 to TRBJ1-5; maybe TRBD1 (5 bases). The CDR3 runs to 14 residues. CDR1 SGHRS and CDR2 YFSETQ come from the germline V gene. Trimming left V 4 bases short and J 7 bases short, with 15 bases between. In DNA, the CDR3 is TGCGCCAGCAGCGCCACAACAGGAGACCAGCCCCAGCATTTT. Its protein product is CASSATTGDQPQHF.

V gene TRBV14 combines with J gene TRBJ2-1; 9 bases are shared with TRBD1. The length of the CDR3 is 16 residues. Looked up from germline, CDR1 is SGHDN and CDR2 is FVKESK. After removal of 5 bases from V and 9 bases from J, the junction contained 14 bases not matched to a gene. The CDR3 region has the DNA TGTGCCAGCAGCATAAGACCGGGACAGGGATTCGGTGAGCAGTTCTTC. It translates to CASSIRPGQGFGEQFF.

This chain links TRBV27 with TRBJ2-7; TRBD2 matches 8 bases. Germline lookup yields CDR1 MNHEY and CDR2 SMNVEV (reference sequence). This CDR3 is built from 11 residues. V lost 7 bases to trimming and J lost 7 bases; unmatched junction nucleotides: 3. The CDR3 DNA is TGTGCCAGCACCCGGGGGGGAGAGCAGTACTTC. It specifies CASTRGGEQYF.

This clone was detected only a few times. CDR3 loop: CASSDSGLGGLSGANVLTF. The CDR3 bases are TGTGCCAGCAGTGACTCGGGTCTGGGTGGACTATCTGGGGCCAACGTCCTGACTTTC. The rearrangement links TRBV6-4 to TRBJ2-6; tentatively, D is TRBD2 (6 bases). Trimming left V 0 bases short and J 1 base short, with 16 bases between. The CDR3 has 19 amino acids. Germline lookup yields CDR1 MRHNA and CDR2 SNTAGT.

Comments on this clone: It differs at one base from a far larger clone, so likely a read error. This sequence joins TRBV6-5 and TRBJ2-1; 11 bases line up with TRBD2. CDR1 is MNHEY, CDR2 SVGAGI, per germline. The CDR3 sequence is 15 residues long. With 6 bases clipped from V and 4 bases from J, the junction kept 5 bases outside the gene matches. The CDR3 coding sequence is TGTGCCAGCAGGTTAGCGGGGGGGCCTTACAATGAGCAGTTCTTC. Its translation: CASRLAGGPYNEQFF.

The chain carries TRBV5-6 and TRBJ2-1, with D possibly matching TRBD1 (6 bases). Germline V CDR1 and CDR2: SGHDT, YYEEEE. Trimming stripped 4 bases from V and 10 bases from J, with 15 bases between. The CDR3 spans 13 residues. The CDR3 DNA reads TGTGCCAGCAGCCCCACCGCAGGGGAAGAGCAGTTCTTC. It specifies CASSPTAGEEQFF.

This rearrangement joins TRBV4-2 to TRBJ2-5; D may be TRBD1 (5 bases). The J call could be wrong; TRBJ2-7 is a better fit for the DNA end. Germline V CDR1 and CDR2: LGHNA, YNFKEQ. The CDR3 spans 17 residues. The CDR3 DNA is TGTGCCAGCAGCCAAGATTTAGTACAGGATTTCAGCTACGAGCAGTACTTC. This sequence encodes CASSQDLVQDFSYEQYF.

The chain links TRBV7-9 to TRBJ2-3; unclear D gene. V was shortened by 4 bases and J by 4 bases, with 6 bases between the two germline ends. This CDR3 has 12 residues. Germline CDR1 and CDR2: SEHNR and FQNEAQ (reference sequence). The CDR3 loop is CASSSRSDTQYF. In nucleotides, the CDR3 is TGTGCCAGCAGCTCGAGGTCAGATACGCAGTATTTT.